These 20 T cell receptor beta chains came from one sample sequenced in a study of blood T cell repertoires in COVID-19. Data came from immunoSEQ multiplex PCR; TCRdb stores just in-frame clones and leaves some out. The data show about 99,000 clones, roughly 79% seen once. Specimen: peripheral blood. These receptors were collected from an older man with COVID-19, enrolled during active disease.

Turning to this clone: The sample carries other DNA sequences with the same CDR3. The chain joins TRBV4-3 to TRBJ1-3; D gene ambiguous. The V gene lost 1 base and the J gene lost 0 bases, with 7 bases spanning the gap. Germline V CDR1 and CDR2: LGHNA, YSLEER. The CDR3 loop spans 15 amino acids. The CDR3 region has the DNA TGCGCCAGCAGCCAAGCTGCCGGCTCTGGAAACACCATATATTTT. Amino acid sequence: CASSQAAGSGNTIYF.

This clone has just one count. The rearrangement joins TRBV24-1 to TRBJ2-7; 8 positions match TRBD1. CDR3 length equals 12 residues. CDR1 is KGHDR, CDR2 SFDVKD, per germline. V dropped 2 bases and J dropped 12; count of bases not matched to a gene: 5. The CDR3 region is CATSDYRGVVYF. CDR3 bases: TGTGCCACCAGTGATTACAGGGGGGTGGTGTACTTC.

This sequence joins TRBV2 and TRBJ2-2, with 7 bases that match TRBD2. The germline V gene encodes CDR1 SNHLY and CDR2 FYNNEI. J gave up 7 bases and V 4 bases, and 9 bases lay outside the gene matches. The CDR3 sequence is 15 residues long. The CDR3 spells CASSVGRAGVGELFF. The DNA of the CDR3 is TGTGCCAGCAGTGTAGGCAGGGCGGGAGTCGGGGAGCTGTTTTTT.

The chain couples TRBV5-1 to TRBJ2-1; possibly TRBD2 for D (5 bases). Germline CDR1 is SGHRS and CDR2 is YFSETQ. The CDR3 contains 13 residues. Between the trimmed V and J ends, which lost 0 bases and 8 bases, there was a span of 9 bases. This CDR3 reads CASSLGGRDEQFF. The DNA for the CDR3 is TGCGCCAGCAGCTTGGGTGGGAGAGATGAGCAGTTCTTC. Based on the CDR3 plus reference TRBV5-1 and TRBJ2-1, the full variable domain is KAGVTQTPRYLIKTRGQQVTLSCSPISGHRSVSWYQQTPGQGLQFLFEYFSETQRNKGNFPGRFSGRQFSNSRSEMNVSTLELGDSALYLCASSLGGRDEQFFGPGTRLTVL.

The chain is built from TRBV10-2 and TRBJ2-3; 10 nucleotides align to TRBD1. Germline lookup yields CDR1 WSHSY and CDR2 SAAADI. After removal of 7 bases from V and 4 bases from J, the junction contained 2 bases not matched to a gene. This CDR3 contains 13 residues. CDR3 region: CASTGTGADTQYF. In DNA, the CDR3 is TGCGCCAGCACCGGGACAGGGGCAGATACGCAGTATTTT.

The chain couples TRBV4-2 to TRBJ1-3; 7 positions agree with TRBD1. This CDR3 has 16 amino acids. Unmatched junction bases numbered 2, after V lost 0 bases and J lost 0 bases. Germline CDR1 reads LGHNA; CDR2 reads YNFKEQ. The CDR3 reads CASSQDQGGSGNTIYF. The CDR3 DNA is TGTGCCAGCAGCCAAGATCAGGGGGGCTCTGGAAACACCATATATTTT.

For the CDR3, the DNA is TGTGCCAGCAGCTTGATTGGGCGAGCTAATGAAAAACTGTTTTTT. Amino acid sequence: CASSLIGRANEKLFF. The chain couples TRBV5-6 to TRBJ1-4; no definite D call. CDR1 and CDR2 (germline): SGHDT, YYEEEE. The V gene lost 1 base and the J gene lost 3 bases, with 10 bases spanning the gap. The CDR3 contains 15 residues.

V usage is TRBV5-1 and J usage is TRBJ1-2; D call uncertain. Germline CDR1 is SGHRS and CDR2 is YFSETQ. The CDR3 is 16 amino acids. With 4 bases removed from V and 0 bases from J, the gap between germline ends came to 16 bases. The CDR3 loop reads CASSPGGLLTNYGYTF. The CDR3 DNA reads TGCGCCAGCAGCCCGGGAGGGTTGCTCACTAACTATGGCTACACCTTC.

V and J are TRBV27 and TRBJ2-1; TRBD2 agrees at 9 bases. Germline V gene sequence: CDR1 MNHEY, CDR2 SMNVEV (reference sequence). Unmatched junction bases numbered 4, after V lost 0 bases and J lost 4 bases. The CDR3 is 16 amino acids. The CDR3 DNA is TGTGCCAGCAGTTTATCACTAGCGGGCGGTTACAATGAGCAGTTCTTC. It yields the protein CASSLSLAGGYNEQFF.

V and J are TRBV5-1 and TRBJ2-7, with D tentatively TRBD1 (6 bases). Trimming pared 4 bases from V and 3 bases from J, leaving 14 bases between. This CDR3 spans 14 amino acids. CDR1 and CDR2 from the germline V gene are SGHRS and YFSETQ. CDR3 bases: TGCGCCAGCAGCATGACAGGAGTCGGCTACGAGCAGTACTTC. Its protein is CASSMTGVGYEQYF.

V and J are TRBV5-5 and TRBJ1-6; a possible D gene is TRBD1 (6 bases). The germline CDR1 and CDR2 sequences are SGHKS and YYEKEE (reference sequence). The V end was cut by 1 base, the J end by 8 bases, with 13 bases between. The CDR3 has 15 amino acids. This CDR3 is CASSLSNRDYSPLHF. The CDR3 DNA sequence: TGTGCCAGCAGCTTGAGTAACAGGGATTATTCACCCCTCCACTTT. The entire variable domain, with the rest obtained from reference TRBV5-5 and TRBJ1-6, is as follows: DAGVTQSPTHLIKTRGQQVTLRCSPISGHKSVSWYQQVLGQGPQFIFQYYEKEERGRGNFPDRFSARQFPNYSSELNVNALLLGDSALYLCASSLSNRDYSPLHFGNGTRLTVT.

The genes are TRBV10-3 and TRBJ2-7, with 10 nucleotides matching TRBD1. Trimming cost V 4 bases and J 1 base; bases outside gene matches: 1. Germline V gene lookup returns CDR1 ENHRY and CDR2 SYGVKD. The CDR3 sequence is 14 residues long. The CDR3 protein is CAISGGQGSYEQYF. In DNA form, the CDR3 reads TGTGCCATCAGTGGGGGACAGGGGTCCTACGAGCAGTACTTC.

This clone was seen a handful of times. This chain joins TRBV18 and TRBJ1-2, with 7 positions matching TRBD1. J gave up 5 bases and V 6 bases, and 12 bases lay outside the gene matches. Germline CDR1 reads KGHSH; CDR2 reads LQKENI. This CDR3 spans 15 amino acids. The CDR3 bases are TGTGCCAGCTCCATGGGACAGTCCTTTGGGTATGGCTACACCTTC. This sequence encodes CASSMGQSFGYGYTF.

The chain links TRBV5-1 to TRBJ2-5, with a possible D match to TRBD2 (5 bases). This CDR3 spans 14 amino acids. Looked up from germline, CDR1 is SGHRS and CDR2 is YFSETQ. The V end lost 0 bases, the J end lost 9 bases, and 15 bases lay between the germline ends. CDR3 nucleotides: TGCGCCAGCAGCTTGGAAATCCCCACCGGGGCCCAGTACTTC. Translation: CASSLEIPTGAQYF.

The J gene is TRBJ2-5, the V gene TRBV5-1; weak D call: TRBD1 (5 bases). Per the germline V gene, CDR1 is SGHRS and CDR2 is YFSETQ. The V end lost 0 bases, the J end lost 2 bases, and 14 bases lay between the germline ends. This CDR3 contains 16 residues. The CDR3: CASSLVTGTPQETQYF. CDR3 DNA: TGCGCCAGCAGCTTGGTTACAGGTACCCCACAAGAGACCCAGTACTTC.

The gene calls are TRBV19 and TRBJ2-7; 8 nucleotides line up with TRBD1. V lost 3 bases and J lost 4; bases outside the gene matches: 20. CDR3 length: 19 residues. CDR1 and CDR2 from the germline V gene are LNHDA and SQIVND (reference sequence). The CDR3 bases are TGTGCCAGTAGTATTCGGAACTCGGTGTTCGGGACAGGCAATTACGAGCAGTACTTC. It codes for CASSIRNSVFGTGNYEQYF.

This sequence joins TRBV4-1 and TRBJ1-5, with D tentatively TRBD1 (5 bases). Trimming cost V 1 base and J 6 bases, with 22 bases left between them. The CDR3 spans 18 residues. The germline V gene encodes CDR1 MGHRA and CDR2 YSYEKL. The CDR3 reads CASSQAFEGMRSGQPQHF. As DNA, the CDR3 is TGCGCCAGCAGCCAAGCTTTCGAGGGGATGCGTAGCGGTCAGCCCCAGCATTTT.

This clone was seen a single time. The CDR3 loop is CASSYITLAGGRDTQYF. In DNA form, the CDR3 reads TGTGCCAGCTCATATATTACACTAGCGGGGGGCCGGGATACGCAGTATTTT. The chain links TRBV18 to TRBJ2-3, with TRBD2 matching 12 bases. CDR1 and CDR2 from the germline V gene are KGHSH and LQKENI. The CDR3 extends over 17 amino acids. Trimming took 5 bases from V and 6 from J; bases not matched to a gene: 12.

The chain recombines TRBV11-3 with TRBJ2-1; D possibly corresponds to TRBD1 (7 bases). V was clipped by 1 base and J by 12 bases, with 13 bases between them. Germline V gives CDR1 SGHNT, CDR2 YENEEA. CDR3 size: 13 residues. Here the CDR3 reads CASSLGRDSSQFF. CDR3 DNA: TGTGCCAGCAGCTTAGGGAGGGACAGCTCGCAGTTCTTC. The full variable domain, its missing parts supplied by reference TRBV11-3 and TRBJ2-1, is EAGVVQSPRYKIIEKKQPVAFWCNPISGHNTLYWYLQNLGQGPELLIRYENEEAVDDSQLPKDRFSAERLKGVDSTLKIQPAELGDSAVYLCASSLGRDSSQFFGPGTRLTVL.

The chain links TRBV6-6 to TRBJ2-1, with TRBD1 as a possible D gene (5 bases). The germline V and J ends were trimmed by 4 bases and 2 bases, with 6 bases remaining between them. CDR1 is MNHNY, CDR2 SVGAGI, per germline (reference sequence). The CDR3 totals 13 residues. For the CDR3, the DNA is TGTGCCAGCAGTTTGGACACCTACAATGAGCAGTTCTTC. This encodes CASSLDTYNEQFF.